The clone carrying this T cell receptor beta chain was recorded once. Its antigen is unknown. The CDR3 end shows no conserved phenylalanine or tryptophan, and so a read error is likely. The sample comes from a study of tumor and adjacent non-tumor tissue in lung cancer. Whole-study context: Patients comprised about eleven adenocarcinoma, a couple of squamous cell carcinoma and 1 small cell lung cancer. Study-level points and caveats: In normal lung, the top 100 clones were significantly more dominant than in tumor. Significantly higher TCR diversity was found in tumor than normal lung.

This sample's RNA came from whole unsorted tissue. This non-tumor lung sample came from over 3 cm beyond the tumor edge. The V gene's germline CDR1 is DFQATT and CDR2 SNEGSKA (reference sequence). Between the trimmed V and J ends, which lost 7 bases and 2 bases, there was a span of 18 bases. This CDR3 is built from 14 residues. TCRbeta libraries were built with three rounds of nested PCR, modified from ARM-PCR. TCRdb processed the multiplex PCR reads anew with MiXCR; each CDR3 protein has one entry. Among some 51,000 distinct CDR3 sequences listed, around 64% were seen once. Material: distant non-tumor lung tissue. The receptor comes from a woman in her 70s with non-small cell lung cancer. The rearrangement uses TRBV20-1 and TRBJ2-7; D tentatively reads TRBD1 or TRBD2 (7 bases each). The CDR3 DNA reads as TGCAGTGGTCTCAGGGGGGGGAATCCCTACGAGCAGTACTTA. This gives the protein CSGLRGGNPYEQYL.